Below, 26 T cell receptor beta chains from the same sample are listed, as sequenced in a study of immune characterization of retroperitoneal liposarcoma. TCRdb reprocessed the PCR reads with MiXCR, giving one entry per CDR3 protein. Found here are 8,500 or so distinct CDR3 sequences, more than 40% of them singletons; the top ten hold 14% to 15%. Sequencing was performed on tumor tissue. These receptors came from a male donor with retroperitoneal liposarcoma.

CDR3 amino acids: CASSYWGLAGSNEQFF. Here the CDR3 DNA reads TGTGCCAGCAGTTACTGGGGACTAGCGGGCTCGAATGAGCAGTTCTTC. The J gene is TRBJ2-1, the V gene TRBV6-5; 12 bases are shared with TRBD2. Germline loops: CDR1 MNHEY, CDR2 SVGAGI. The length of the CDR3 is 16 residues. The V and J ends lost 1 base and 7 bases, in that order; junction bases with no gene match: 5.

This clonotype is termed medium-sized (0.01 to 0.1%). This chain connects TRBV11-3 to TRBJ2-7; 7 nucleotides align to TRBD2. The J segment lost 0 bases and the V segment lost 5 bases, leaving 16 bases of the junction unmatched. This CDR3 comprises 18 residues. Germline V gene lookup returns CDR1 SGHNT and CDR2 YENEEA. In nucleotides, the CDR3 is TGTGCCAGCAGCCCCGGGGCGGGAGAAGGGACCTTCTCCTACGAGCAGTACTTC. Translated: CASSPGAGEGTFSYEQYF.

The chain links TRBV7-6 to TRBJ2-5, with a possible D match to TRBD2 (5 bases). V lost 5 bases to trimming and J lost 4 bases, with 14 bases between them. CDR3 length: 14 amino acids. Germline V gives CDR1 SGHVS, CDR2 FNYEAQ. The CDR3 region has the DNA TGTGCCAGCAGCCGCGGACTTTCCCCAGAGACCCAGTACTTC. It codes for CASSRGLSPETQYF.

This clonotype was picked up a small number of times. The CDR3 region has the DNA TGTGCCAGCAGAAGACTAGCGGGAGATCCCTTACAAGAGACCCAGTACTTC. Translated, it gives CASRRLAGDPLQETQYF. The chain recombines TRBV27 with TRBJ2-5, with 12 bases fitting TRBD2. Trimming at V came to 6 bases and at J to 2 bases, leaving 10 bases not matched to a gene. The CDR3 is 17 residues long. CDR1 is MNHEY and CDR2 is SMNVEV in the germline V gene (reference sequence).

This clonotype turned up a few times. This CDR3 reads CASSYSGRLGTDTQYF. The CDR3 DNA reads as TGTGCCAGCAGTTACTCTGGGCGCCTAGGGACAGATACGCAGTATTTT. The chain links TRBV6-5 to TRBJ2-3; D unclear. Germline V gene data show CDR1 as MNHEY and CDR2 as SVGAGI. The CDR3 spans 16 residues. Trimming pared 0 bases from V and 3 bases from J, leaving 13 bases between.

This clonotype was counted only a few times. The chain links TRBV11-3 to TRBJ1-1, with 8 bases lining up with TRBD1. The germline gives CDR1 SGHNT, CDR2 YENEEA. This CDR3 spans 19 amino acids. J was trimmed by 2 bases and V by 1 base; bases with no gene match: 15. CDR3 DNA: TGTGCCAGCAGCTTAGGCCGGACCCAGGGGGCGAAAGGCAACACTGAAGCTTTCTTT. It yields the protein CASSLGRTQGAKGNTEAFF.

The chain has TRBV7-8 and TRBJ2-1; 10 nucleotides agree with TRBD1. The J segment lost 10 bases and the V segment lost 3 bases, leaving 9 bases of the junction unmatched. This CDR3 contains 15 residues. From germline, CDR1 is SGHVS and CDR2 FQNEAQ. The DNA for the CDR3 is TGTGCCAGCAGCTTCCGACAGGGGGCGAACTACGAGCAGTTCTTC. Amino acids: CASSFRQGANYEQFF.

The rearrangement uses TRBV5-3 and TRBJ2-1; 13 bases are shared with TRBD2. TRBV5-3 belongs to the ORF category, with a function that is uncertain. The trim removed 8 bases at V and 2 bases at J, leaving 7 bases unmatched. The CDR3 has 16 amino acids. CDR3 in amino acids: CASSPGLAGAYNEQFF. In nucleotides, the CDR3 is TGTGCCAGCAGCCCCGGACTAGCGGGGGCCTACAATGAGCAGTTCTTC.

The chain employs TRBV6-8 and TRBJ2-4; a possible D gene is TRBD1 (6 bases). The J call could be wrong; TRBJ2-5 is a better fit for the DNA end. The CDR3 runs 16 residues. Looked up from germline, CDR1 is MNHGY and CDR2 is SAAAGT. This chain's CDR3 is CASSEALQGVGETQYF. DNA for the CDR3: TGTGCCAGCAGTGAAGCATTACAGGGAGTTGGAGAGACCCAGTACTTC.

This chain joins TRBV11-2 and TRBJ2-1; TRBD2 is a possible D gene (5 bases). Germline V lookup: CDR1 SGHAT, CDR2 FQNNGV. This CDR3 region has 16 residues. Trimming took 6 bases from V and 0 from J, leaving 15 bases between them. CDR3 residues: CASSRRSASSYNEQFF. In DNA, the CDR3 is TGTGCCAGCAGTCGCCGTAGCGCCTCCTCCTACAATGAGCAGTTCTTC.

The chain is built from TRBV11-3 and TRBJ2-1; TRBD2 matches at 12 bases. The DNA end is a closer match to TRBJ2-7, so the J assignment may be wrong. From germline, CDR1 is SGHNT and CDR2 YENEEA. The CDR3 is 16 amino acids. This chain's CDR3 is CASSPPSGRARNEQYF. CDR3 DNA sequence: TGTGCCAGCAGCCCTCCTAGCGGGAGGGCCAGAAATGAGCAGTACTTC.

The J gene is TRBJ1-2, the V gene TRBV6-6; a possible D gene is TRBD1 (5 bases). V lost 0 bases, J lost 7 bases, and 6 bases lay in between. From germline, CDR1 is MNHNY and CDR2 SVGAGI (reference sequence). The CDR3 has 12 amino acids. Here the CDR3 reads CASSYSGVGYTF. The CDR3 DNA is TGTGCCAGCAGTTACTCGGGGGTTGGCTACACCTTC.

V gene TRBV6-5 combines with J gene TRBJ2-1, with 9 positions matching TRBD2. V lost 8 bases and J lost 4; bases outside the gene matches: 12. CDR1 and CDR2 from the germline V gene are MNHEY and SVGAGI. This CDR3 is built from 16 residues. In DNA form, the CDR3 reads TGTGCCAGCCGTGGGATGGCGGGAGGGAGATACAATGAGCAGTTCTTC. Translating gives CASRGMAGGRYNEQFF.

The chain is built from TRBV6-1 and TRBJ1-5, with D perhaps TRBD1 (6 bases). V was clipped by 3 bases and J by 0 bases, with 12 bases between them. CDR1 and CDR2 (germline): MNHNS, SASEGT. The CDR3 covers 16 residues. The CDR3: CASSELGQYSNQPQHF. CDR3 DNA sequence: TGTGCCAGCAGTGAGTTAGGACAGTATAGCAATCAGCCCCAGCATTTT.

The chain recombines TRBV7-2 with TRBJ2-1; 9 bases align to TRBD2. This CDR3 region has 14 residues. The V segment lost 1 base and the J segment 12 bases; nucleotides outside the gene matches: 7. CDR1 is SGHTA, CDR2 FQGNSA, per germline. The CDR3 sequence is CASSLGPTSGWQFF. The CDR3 DNA reads TGTGCCAGCAGCTTAGGGCCCACTAGCGGGTGGCAGTTCTTC.

Relative to its sample, this clonotype is medium-sized. The V gene is TRBV7-2, the J gene TRBJ2-5; tentatively, D is TRBD1 or TRBD2 (5 bases each). The assigned J gene may be wrong: the sequence end matches TRBJ2-7 better. The CDR3 has 13 amino acids. Germline V CDR1 and CDR2: SGHTA, FQGNSA. This CDR3 is CASSRDGHYEQYF. CDR3 coding DNA: TGTGCCAGCAGTCGGGACGGTCACTACGAGCAGTACTTC.

This clonotype was recorded a few times. The chain links TRBV7-6 to TRBJ1-4; 10 nucleotides line up with TRBD1. Germline V gene lookup returns CDR1 SGHVS and CDR2 FNYEAQ. The J segment lost 7 bases and the V segment lost 5 bases, leaving 4 bases of the junction unmatched. CDR3 length: 14 residues. The CDR3: CASSKTGGSEKLFF. DNA for the CDR3: TGTGCCAGCAGCAAGACAGGGGGCAGTGAAAAACTGTTTTTT.

This clonotype was detected once. The rearrangement links TRBV12-5 to TRBJ2-5; D is unclear. The assigned J gene may be wrong: the sequence end matches TRBJ2-1 better. Germline-derived CDR1 and CDR2 are LGHNT and FRNRAP. The length of the CDR3 is 10 residues. The CDR3 reads CASGTNEQFF. The CDR3, as DNA: TGTGCTAGTGGTACCAATGAGCAGTTCTTC.

This clonotype turned up a few times. The chain carries TRBV6-6 and TRBJ2-2; D not resolved. The V gene's germline CDR1 is MNHNY and CDR2 SVGAGI (reference sequence). The V end was cut by 0 bases, the J end by 4 bases, with 12 bases between. The CDR3 length is 16 residues. CDR3 DNA: TGTGCCAGCAGTTACTCGACGCTCCTTGTCACCGGGGAGCTGTTTTTT. Amino acids: CASSYSTLLVTGELFF.

V usage is TRBV11-2 and J usage is TRBJ2-3, with D perhaps TRBD2 (5 bases). From germline, CDR1 is SGHAT and CDR2 FQNNGV. CDR3 size: 17 residues. The germline V and J ends were trimmed by 1 base and 1 base, with 15 bases remaining between them. DNA of the CDR3: TGTGCCAGCAGCTTAGGGTCTGGCCCAGCGGGCACAGATACGCAGTATTTT. Protein: CASSLGSGPAGTDTQYF.

This clonotype was found once. The chain recombines TRBV6-6 with TRBJ2-1; 10 nucleotides match TRBD2. The J call may be faulty, since TRBJ2-5 better matches the DNA end. The CDR3 has 16 amino acids. Germline values: CDR1 MNHNY, CDR2 SVGAGI (reference sequence). The CDR3 DNA is TGTGCCATCCCAGCAATCCAGCGGGAGGGAGAATTGACCCAGTACTTC. It is translated as CAIPAIQREGELTQYF.

The rearrangement joins TRBV6-8 to TRBJ2-1; perhaps TRBD2 as D (5 bases). Trimming removed 8 bases from V and 4 bases from J, with 12 bases in between. This CDR3 region has 13 residues. Germline values: CDR1 MNHGY, CDR2 SAAAGT. DNA for the CDR3: TGTGCCAGCCAGGAGCGGTTTTACAATGAGCAGTTCTTC. Translating it yields CASQERFYNEQFF.

The chain links TRBV7-6 to TRBJ2-5; the D gene could be TRBD1 or TRBD2 (5 bases each). The germline gives CDR1 SGHVS, CDR2 FNYEAQ. The CDR3 runs 15 residues. Trimming stripped 5 bases from V and 1 base from J, with 14 bases between. The CDR3 DNA follows: TGTGCCAGCAGCCCTCGTGAGGGGATCCAAGAGACCCAGTACTTC. This codes for CASSPREGIQETQYF.

This clonotype is categorized as medium-sized (0.01 to 0.1%). V and J are TRBV7-2 and TRBJ2-7, with TRBD1 matching over 12 bases. The CDR3 has 14 amino acids. Germline-derived CDR1 and CDR2 are SGHTA and FQGNSA. After removal of 4 bases from V and 4 bases from J, the junction contained 2 bases not matched to a gene. The CDR3 sequence: CASSWDRGQYEQYF. In nucleotides, the CDR3 is TGTGCCAGCAGCTGGGACAGGGGGCAATACGAGCAGTACTTC.

The V and J genes are TRBV27 and TRBJ2-5; D may be TRBD2 (5 bases). Trimming took off 5 bases at V and 11 bases at J, with 21 bases between the two ends. This CDR3 has 14 amino acids. The V gene's germline CDR1 is MNHEY and CDR2 SMNVEV (reference sequence). The CDR3: CASSDPSRAHGQYF. Written as DNA, the CDR3 is TGTGCCAGCAGTGATCCTTCGAGGGCCCATGGGCAGTACTTC.

The chain combines TRBV6-1 with TRBJ2-3; 9 positions agree with TRBD2. The CDR3 is made up of 16 amino acids. Losses at the gene ends were 6 bases for V and 4 bases for J; bases not matched to a gene: 11. Germline V lookup: CDR1 MNHNS, CDR2 SASEGT. This CDR3 is CASSDEAGGHPDTQYF. The CDR3 DNA follows: TGTGCCAGCAGCGATGAAGCGGGAGGCCACCCAGATACGCAGTATTTT.